This T cell receptor beta chain was sequenced for a study of blood T cells in healthy people across ages. This CDR3 contains 14 residues. The V and J ends lost 1 base and 5 bases, in that order; junction bases with no gene match: 4. Per the germline V gene, CDR1 is SGHRS and CDR2 is YFSETQ. Sample-barcoded 5' priming and a J-beta primer mix drove a second PCR of about 6 to 12 cycles. TCRdb used MiXCR to reprocess the 5' RACE reads, holding one entry per CDR3 protein. The sample shows approximately 820,000 distinct CDR3 sequences, under 45% of them seen only once. Material for sequencing was blood. The receptor was isolated from a man in his 60s in good health. The gene calls are TRBV5-1 and TRBJ2-7; TRBD1 aligns across 9 bases. The CDR3 here is CASSLTGGMHEQYF. In DNA form, the CDR3 reads TGCGCCAGCAGCTTGACAGGGGGCATGCACGAGCAGTACTTC.